This TCR beta chain was captured in a study of shared clonotypes between healthy human individuals. General study points: Despite large depth, sorted-subset datasets appeared incompletely sequenced.

With 4 bases clipped from V and 0 bases from J, the junction kept 1 base outside the gene matches. The CDR3 spans 14 residues. CDR1 is MRHNA and CDR2 is SNTAGT in the germline V gene. Data came from immunoSEQ multiplex PCR; TCRdb stores just in-frame clones and leaves some out. The sample lists over 100,000 clones; 68% were seen once. This clone was picked up many times. What it binds is not known. The gene calls are TRBV6-4 and TRBJ2-3; 7 bases are shared with TRBD2. The receptor was isolated from a woman aged 25 to 39 in good health. Sample: memory CD8+ T cells sorted from blood. The subset denotes: CD45RO+ cells pooled with CCR7-negative TemRA cells. The CDR3 DNA is TGTGCCAGCAGTGGTAGCGGGAGCACAGATACGCAGTATTTT. Protein product: CASSGSGSTDTQYF.